This entry concerns a single T cell receptor (beta chain). Its target antigen remains unknown. Nothing much larger sits one base from this clone, and base qualities are not available. Library preparation employed 5' RACE. Sequenced on an Illumina HiSeq 2500. The second PCR ran for roughly 6 to 11 cycles and used a J-beta primer mix along with a sample-barcoded 5' primer. A unique molecular identifier was introduced onto each TCR beta cDNA molecule by a template-switch 5' adaptor carrying 12 random nucleotides. At least 2.5 million CDR3-containing paired-end reads were obtained from each sample. First-strand cDNA synthesis was performed from all RNA using the Mint cDNA synthesis kit, with priming by a TRBC-specific oligonucleotide. All cDNA was treated with uracil-DNA glycosylase and then went through a first 18-cycle PCR with the universal primers M1SS and BC2_uni_R. The authors' pipeline ran thus. For normalization, 1 million high-quality reads were randomly selected from each sample, with every read carrying a distinct molecular identifier. Reads sharing molecular identifiers were discarded rather than binned into consensus sequences. MiTCR, set to a Q25 quality threshold and the strictest error-elimination algorithm, was used for CDR3 identification, clonotype clustering and error correction. Lower-bound total TCR beta diversity was estimated with a nonparametric unseen species model using Euler transformation. TCRdb reprocessing: public reads trimmed at Q25 with fastp, clones called with MiXCR, in-frame beta chains kept. Each record represents a unique CDR3 protein, reported with the most common genes and DNA among its rows. V and J calls and clone size were set by TCRdb, not the authors. The sample data list about 640,000 distinct CDR3 sequences, and approximately 59% of these were observed just once. The ten largest clonotypes hold 30% to 40% of the sample.

The data derive from a study of blood T cells in healthy people across ages (dated by TCRdb to the mid-2010s). With respect to the entire study: Template switching captured roughly one uniquely barcoded TCR beta cDNA molecule per two T cells in model experiments. Using deep sequencing normalized with unique cDNA molecular identifiers, the study measured how TCR beta repertoire diversity changes with age. The donors were divided into four age groups: young (average around 15 years), middle-aged (under 40), aged (roughly 60) and long-lived (nearly 85). To avoid experimental bias, donors of different ages were spread randomly across the sequencing lanes. The study analyzed two additional independent replicas of 1 million unique cDNA reads from the same blood draw for two donors, one aged 18 to 30 and one aged 80 or older.

General study outcomes and caveats: Because profiling used bulk unsorted PBMCs, naive and antigen-experienced compartments could not be compared conclusively. Estimates of total diversity from one million sequenced T cells were regarded as lower bounds and underestimates. There was a strong correlation between observed TCR beta diversity and the percentage of naive T cells measured by flow cytometry. The long-lived group showed more naive CD4+ T cells, fewer expanded clones and increased TCR diversity than the aged group, suggesting age selection. The CMV infection status of donors was not known, potentially confounding age-related changes in expanded clonotypes. Observed TCR beta diversity per million T cells fell roughly linearly with age, and a significant reduction was already apparent by age around 36.

The approximately 39 donors, aged roughly 6 to 95 years, were systemically healthy Caucasian individuals from Russia. About 10 milliliters of peripheral blood were collected from each donor into EDTA-treated Vacutainer tubes. Ficoll-Paque density-gradient centrifugation was used to isolate PBMCs, with at least 6.5 million per sample. Total RNA was extracted from PBMCs with Trizol reagent, with at least 5.5 micrograms obtained per sample. For every donor, flow cytometry on a PBMC aliquot measured the percentage of naive CD45RAhigh/CD27high T cells. The CDR3 runs 14 amino acids, cysteine and phenylalanine included. Left in the record is the CDR3 DNA by itself, 42 bases read in frame from the first base. Per the germline V gene, SGHRS is the CDR1 and YFSETQ is the CDR2. After removal of 4 bases from V and 7 bases from J, the junction retains 6 bases not matched to a gene.

The clonotype was recovered from a man between 60 and 75 years old in good health. Sequencing input: blood. This chain joins TRBV5-1 to TRBJ2-1; 9 middle bases align to TRBD1. Read as DNA, the sequence is TGCGCCAGCAGCCCACAGACAGGGGGGAATGAGCAGTTCTTC. It encodes CASSPQTGGNEQFF.